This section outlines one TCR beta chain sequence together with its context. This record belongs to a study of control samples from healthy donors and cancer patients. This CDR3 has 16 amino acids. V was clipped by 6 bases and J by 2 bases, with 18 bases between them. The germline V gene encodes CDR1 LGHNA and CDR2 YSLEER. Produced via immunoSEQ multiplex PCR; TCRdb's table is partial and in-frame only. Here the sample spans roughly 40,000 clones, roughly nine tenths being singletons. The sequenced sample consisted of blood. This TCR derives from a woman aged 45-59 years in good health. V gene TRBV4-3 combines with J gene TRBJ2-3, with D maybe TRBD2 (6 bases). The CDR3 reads CASRHALGLATDTQYF. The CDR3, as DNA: TGCGCCAGCAGACACGCCCTGGGACTCGCCACAGATACGCAGTATTTT.